This record looks at one T cell receptor beta chain sequence and its context. The sample belongs to a study of Tregs in tolerant kidney transplant recipients. Sequencing was performed with immunoSEQ multiplex PCR; in TCRdb, only in-frame clones are kept and a portion is missing. The sample shows 62,000 or so clones, 98% of them seen only once. The CDR3 contains 16 residues. Trimming took 0 bases from V and 2 from J, leaving 14 bases between them. Germline assignment: CDR1 SGHTA and CDR2 FQGNSA. Thawed PBMCs were FACS-sorted into unstimulated CD4+CD25+CD127- regulatory T cells, CD4+CD25- non-regulatory cells, CD4 and CD8 cells.

Here the sequenced sample was Tregs from blood, taken before the transplant. V is TRBV7-2 and J is TRBJ2-7; possible D gene TRBD2, 6 bases. The TCR sequence derives from a human donor who received a combined kidney and bone marrow transplant. This chain's CDR3 is CASSLARGSLTYEQYF. Written as DNA, the CDR3 is TGTGCCAGCAGCTTAGCGCGGGGCAGCTTAACCTACGAGCAGTACTTC.